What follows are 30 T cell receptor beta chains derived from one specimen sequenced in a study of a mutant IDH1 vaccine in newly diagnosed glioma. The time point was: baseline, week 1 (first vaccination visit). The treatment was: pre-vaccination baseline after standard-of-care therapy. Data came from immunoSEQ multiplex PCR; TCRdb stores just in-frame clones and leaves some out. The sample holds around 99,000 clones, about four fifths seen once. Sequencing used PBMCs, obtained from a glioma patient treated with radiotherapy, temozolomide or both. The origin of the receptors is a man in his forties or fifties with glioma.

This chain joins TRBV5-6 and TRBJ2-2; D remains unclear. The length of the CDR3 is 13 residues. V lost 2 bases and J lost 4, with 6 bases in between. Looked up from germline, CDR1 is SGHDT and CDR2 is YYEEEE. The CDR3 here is CASSFAATGELFF. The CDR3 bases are TGTGCCAGCAGCTTCGCGGCCACCGGGGAGCTGTTTTTT.

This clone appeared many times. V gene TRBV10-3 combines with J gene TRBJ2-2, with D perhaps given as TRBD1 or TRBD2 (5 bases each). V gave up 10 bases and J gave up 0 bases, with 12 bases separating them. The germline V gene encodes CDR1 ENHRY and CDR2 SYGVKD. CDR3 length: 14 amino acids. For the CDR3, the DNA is TGTGCCACCTGGGACGGAGCGAACACCGGGGAGCTGTTTTTT. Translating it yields CATWDGANTGELFF.

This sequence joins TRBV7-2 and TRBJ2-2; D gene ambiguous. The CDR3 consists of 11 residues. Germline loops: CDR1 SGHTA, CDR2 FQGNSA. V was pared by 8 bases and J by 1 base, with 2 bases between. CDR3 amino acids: CASENTGELFF. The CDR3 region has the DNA TGTGCCAGCGAGAACACCGGGGAGCTGTTTTTT.

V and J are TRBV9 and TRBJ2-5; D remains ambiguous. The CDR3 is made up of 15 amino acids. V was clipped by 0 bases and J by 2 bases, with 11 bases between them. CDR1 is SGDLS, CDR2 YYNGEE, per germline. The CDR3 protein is CASSVDWQRQETQYF. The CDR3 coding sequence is TGTGCCAGCAGCGTAGACTGGCAGCGACAAGAGACCCAGTACTTC.

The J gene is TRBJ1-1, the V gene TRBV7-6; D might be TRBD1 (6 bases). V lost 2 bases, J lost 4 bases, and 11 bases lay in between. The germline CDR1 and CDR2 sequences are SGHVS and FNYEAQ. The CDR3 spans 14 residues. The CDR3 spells CASSLTGHGTEAFF. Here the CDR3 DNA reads TGTGCCAGCAGCTTAACAGGGCATGGCACTGAAGCTTTCTTT.

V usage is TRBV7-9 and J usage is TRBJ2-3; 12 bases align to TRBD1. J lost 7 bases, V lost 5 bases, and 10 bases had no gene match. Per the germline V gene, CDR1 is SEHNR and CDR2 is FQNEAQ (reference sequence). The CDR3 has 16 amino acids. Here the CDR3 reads CASSPRDRGLGNTQYF. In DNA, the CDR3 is TGTGCCAGCAGCCCCCGGGACAGGGGGCTCGGAAATACGCAGTATTTT.

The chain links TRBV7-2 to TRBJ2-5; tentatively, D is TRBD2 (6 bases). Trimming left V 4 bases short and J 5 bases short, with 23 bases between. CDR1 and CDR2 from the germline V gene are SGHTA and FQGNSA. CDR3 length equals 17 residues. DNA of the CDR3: TGTGCCAGCAGCTCAGGGATTGCGGGGCGGTTCTGGGAGACCCAGTACTTC. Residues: CASSSGIAGRFWETQYF.

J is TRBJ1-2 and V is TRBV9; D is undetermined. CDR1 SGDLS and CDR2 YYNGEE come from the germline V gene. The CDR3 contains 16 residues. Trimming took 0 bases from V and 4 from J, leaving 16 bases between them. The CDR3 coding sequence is TGTGCCAGCAGCGTAGATCACTCCCTGGTGCCCTATGGCTACACCTTC. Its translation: CASSVDHSLVPYGYTF.

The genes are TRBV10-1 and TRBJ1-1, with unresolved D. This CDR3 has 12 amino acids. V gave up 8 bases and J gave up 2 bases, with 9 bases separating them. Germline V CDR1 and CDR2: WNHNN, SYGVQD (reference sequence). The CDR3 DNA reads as TGCGCCAGCGCCGCAGAAAACACTGAAGCTTTCTTT. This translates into CASAAENTEAFF.

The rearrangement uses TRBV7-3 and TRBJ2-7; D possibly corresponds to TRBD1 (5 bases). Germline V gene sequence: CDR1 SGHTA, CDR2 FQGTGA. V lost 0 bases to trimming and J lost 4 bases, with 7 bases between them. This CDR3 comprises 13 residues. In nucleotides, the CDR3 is TGTGCCAGCAGCTTAACGACAGCATACGAGCAGTACTTC. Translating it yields CASSLTTAYEQYF.

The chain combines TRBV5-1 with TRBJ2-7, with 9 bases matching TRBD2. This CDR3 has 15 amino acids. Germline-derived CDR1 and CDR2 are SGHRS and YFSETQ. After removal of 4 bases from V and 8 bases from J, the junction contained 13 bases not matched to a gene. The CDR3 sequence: CASSPAAGGSGKQYF. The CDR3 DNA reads TGCGCCAGCAGCCCGGCAGCGGGGGGTTCAGGGAAGCAGTACTTC.

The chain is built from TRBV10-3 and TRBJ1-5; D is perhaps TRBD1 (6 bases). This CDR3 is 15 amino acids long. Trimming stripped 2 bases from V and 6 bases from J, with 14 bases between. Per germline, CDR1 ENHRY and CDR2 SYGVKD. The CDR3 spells CAISETMGAGQPQHF. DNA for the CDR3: TGTGCCATCAGTGAGACTATGGGGGCAGGTCAGCCCCAGCATTTT.

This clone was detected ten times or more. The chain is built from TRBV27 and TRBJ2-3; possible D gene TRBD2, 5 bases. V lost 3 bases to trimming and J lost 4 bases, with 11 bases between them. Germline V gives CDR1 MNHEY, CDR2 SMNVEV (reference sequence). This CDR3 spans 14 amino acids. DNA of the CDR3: TGTGCCAGCAGTTTCCGCCCCGGGGCAGATACGCAGTATTTT. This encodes CASSFRPGADTQYF.

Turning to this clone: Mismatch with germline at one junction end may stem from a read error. CDR3 region: CASSEVSGQCSYERYF. DNA for the CDR3: TGCGCCAGCAGTGAGGTCTCTGGCCAGTGTTCCTACGAGCGGTACTTC. This chain joins TRBV10-1 and TRBJ2-7; D not certain. The CDR3 runs 16 residues. Germline lookup yields CDR1 WNHNN and CDR2 SYGVQD (reference sequence).

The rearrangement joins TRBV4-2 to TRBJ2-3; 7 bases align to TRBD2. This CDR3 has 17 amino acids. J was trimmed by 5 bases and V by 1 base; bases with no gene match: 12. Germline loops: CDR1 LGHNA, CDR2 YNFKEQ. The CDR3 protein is CASSQVGSGVPEDTQYF. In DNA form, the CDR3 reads TGTGCCAGCAGCCAAGTCGGAAGCGGGGTGCCCGAAGATACGCAGTATTTT.

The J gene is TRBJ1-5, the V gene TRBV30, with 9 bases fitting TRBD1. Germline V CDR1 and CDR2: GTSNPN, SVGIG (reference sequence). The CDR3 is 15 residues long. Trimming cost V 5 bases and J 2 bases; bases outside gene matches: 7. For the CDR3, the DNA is TGTGCCTGGGACGGGACAGGGAAGGGCAATCAGCCCCAGCATTTT. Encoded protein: CAWDGTGKGNQPQHF.

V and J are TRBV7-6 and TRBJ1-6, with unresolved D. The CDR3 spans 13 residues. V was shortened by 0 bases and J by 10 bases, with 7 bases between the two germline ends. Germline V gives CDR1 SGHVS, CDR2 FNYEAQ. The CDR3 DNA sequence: TGTGCCAGCAGCTTAGCGGAGGTCTCACCCCTCCACTTT. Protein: CASSLAEVSPLHF.

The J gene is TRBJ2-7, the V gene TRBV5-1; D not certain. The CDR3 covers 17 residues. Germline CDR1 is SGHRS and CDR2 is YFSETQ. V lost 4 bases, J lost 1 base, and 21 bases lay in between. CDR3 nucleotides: TGCGCCAGCAGCCACGCCCCCACGAAGGGTCCATCCTACGAGCAGTACTTC. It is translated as CASSHAPTKGPSYEQYF.

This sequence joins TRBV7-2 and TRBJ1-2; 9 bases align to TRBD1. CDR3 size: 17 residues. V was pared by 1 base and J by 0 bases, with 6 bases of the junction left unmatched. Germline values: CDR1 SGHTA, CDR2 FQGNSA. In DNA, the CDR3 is TGTGCCAGCAGCTTAGGTAGAACAGGGGGCCCTAACTATGGCTACACCTTC. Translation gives CASSLGRTGGPNYGYTF.

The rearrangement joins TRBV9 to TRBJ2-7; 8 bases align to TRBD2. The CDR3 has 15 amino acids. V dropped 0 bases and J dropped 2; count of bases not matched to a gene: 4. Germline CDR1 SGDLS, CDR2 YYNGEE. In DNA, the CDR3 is TGTGCCAGCAGCGTAGGTGGCGGGGGGCCCTACGAGCAGTACTTC. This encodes CASSVGGGGPYEQYF. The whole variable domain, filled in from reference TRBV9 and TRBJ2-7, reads DSGVTQTPKHLITATGQRVTLRCSPRSGDLSVYWYQQSLDQGLQFLIQYYNGEERAKGNILERFSAQQFPDLHSELNLSSLELGDSALYFCASSVGGGGPYEQYFGPGTRLTVT.

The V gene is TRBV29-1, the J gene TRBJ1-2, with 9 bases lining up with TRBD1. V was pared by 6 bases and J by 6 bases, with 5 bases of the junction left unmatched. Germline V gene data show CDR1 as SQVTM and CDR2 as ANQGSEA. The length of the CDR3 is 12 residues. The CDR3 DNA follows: TGCAGCGTGACAGGGGGAGAGGATGGCTACACCTTC. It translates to CSVTGGEDGYTF.

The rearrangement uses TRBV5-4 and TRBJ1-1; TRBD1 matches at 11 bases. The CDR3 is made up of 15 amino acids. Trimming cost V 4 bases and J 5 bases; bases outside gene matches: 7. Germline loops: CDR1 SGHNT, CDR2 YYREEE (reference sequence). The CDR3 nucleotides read TGTGCCAGCAGCCGAGTGGGACAGGGGGGTACTGAAGCTTTCTTT. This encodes CASSRVGQGGTEAFF.

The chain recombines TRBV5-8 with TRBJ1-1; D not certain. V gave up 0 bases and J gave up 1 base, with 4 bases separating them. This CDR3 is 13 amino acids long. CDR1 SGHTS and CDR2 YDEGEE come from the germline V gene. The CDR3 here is CASSLEGNTEAFF. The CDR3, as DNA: TGTGCCAGCAGCTTGGAGGGGAACACTGAAGCTTTCTTT.

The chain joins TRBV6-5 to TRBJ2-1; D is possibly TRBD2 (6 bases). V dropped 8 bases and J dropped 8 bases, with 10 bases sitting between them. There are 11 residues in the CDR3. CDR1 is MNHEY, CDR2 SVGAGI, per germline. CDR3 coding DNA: TGTGCCAGCCGACTAGGCTATGAGCAGTTCTTC. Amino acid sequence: CASRLGYEQFF.

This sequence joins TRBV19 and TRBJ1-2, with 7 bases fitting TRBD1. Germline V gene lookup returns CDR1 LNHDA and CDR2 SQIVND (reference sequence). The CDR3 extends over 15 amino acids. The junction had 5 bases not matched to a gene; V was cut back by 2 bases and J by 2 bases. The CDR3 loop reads CASSILGQSNYGYTF. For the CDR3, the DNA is TGTGCCAGTAGTATACTGGGACAGTCGAACTATGGCTACACCTTC.

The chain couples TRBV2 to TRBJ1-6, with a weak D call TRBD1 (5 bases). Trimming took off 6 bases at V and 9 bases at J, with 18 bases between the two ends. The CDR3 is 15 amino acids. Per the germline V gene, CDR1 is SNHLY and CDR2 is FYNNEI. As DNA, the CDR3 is TGTGCCAGCAGAGCCTCCGGGACTCTCGCTTCACCCCTCCACTTT. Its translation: CASRASGTLASPLHF.

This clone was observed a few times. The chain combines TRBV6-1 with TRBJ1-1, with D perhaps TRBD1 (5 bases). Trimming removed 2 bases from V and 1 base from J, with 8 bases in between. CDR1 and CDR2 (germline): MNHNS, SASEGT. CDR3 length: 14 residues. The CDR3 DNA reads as TGTGCCAGCAGTGAATACGGGGGGAACACTGAAGCTTTCTTT. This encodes CASSEYGGNTEAFF.

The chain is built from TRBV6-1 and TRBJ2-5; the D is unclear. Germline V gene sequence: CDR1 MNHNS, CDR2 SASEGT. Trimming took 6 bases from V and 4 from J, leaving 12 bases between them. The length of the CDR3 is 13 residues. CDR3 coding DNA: TGTGCCAGCAGGAACGTGGGAACAGAGACCCAGTACTTC. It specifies CASRNVGTETQYF.

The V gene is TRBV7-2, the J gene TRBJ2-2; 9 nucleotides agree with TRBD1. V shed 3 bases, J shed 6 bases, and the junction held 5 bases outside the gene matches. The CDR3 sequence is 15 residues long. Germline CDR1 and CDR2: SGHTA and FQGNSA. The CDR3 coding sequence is TGTGCCAGCAGCTTGCTACAGGGGGCTGCCGGGGAGCTGTTTTTT. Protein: CASSLLQGAAGELFF.

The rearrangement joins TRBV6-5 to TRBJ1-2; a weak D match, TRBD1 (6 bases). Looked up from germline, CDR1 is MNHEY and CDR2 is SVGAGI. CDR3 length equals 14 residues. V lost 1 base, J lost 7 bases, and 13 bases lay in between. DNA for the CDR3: TGTGCCAGCAGTTACTTCGGGGGCGCCTCTGGCTACACCTTC. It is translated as CASSYFGGASGYTF.